The TCR beta chain described here comes from a study of blood T cell repertoires in COVID-19. In the study overall: Donors in the United States, Italy and Spain gave samples during acute or convalescent COVID-19. The analysed material was cDNA or gDNA that came from T cells, B-cell-depleted T cells, or PBMCs.

Per the original methods: Cell counts per sample came from amplifying reference gene primers. Data came from immunoSEQ multiplex PCR; TCRdb stores just in-frame clones and leaves some out. D and trimming come from the DNA, and the V and J calls and clone size come from that table. The repertoire holds around 260,000 clones, about nine tenths seen once, with 2.2% in the top ten. This clone was seen once. Seattle participants joined during active infection and were tracked over time. The V segment lost 7 bases and the J segment 6 bases; nucleotides outside the gene matches: 7. Germline V CDR1 and CDR2: LNHDA, SQIVND (reference sequence). CDR3 length: 15 residues.

J is TRBJ1-4 and V is TRBV19, with 11 bases fitting TRBD1. The sequencing input was peripheral blood. This clonotype originated in a woman younger than 45 with COVID-19, enrolled during active disease. CDR3 loop: CASTPQGQGDEKLFF. The CDR3 DNA is TGTGCCAGTACCCCCCAGGGACAGGGGGATGAAAAACTGTTTTTT. Combining the CDR3 with reference TRBV19 and TRBJ1-4 gives the whole variable domain DGGITQSPKYLFRKEGQNVTLSCEQNLNHDAMYWYRQDPGQGLRLIYYSQIVNDFQKGDIAEGYSVSREKKESFPLTVTSAQKNPTAFYLCASTPQGQGDEKLFFGSGTQLSVL.